This entry lists 19 T cell receptor beta chains sequenced from one sample in a study of blood T cell repertoires in COVID-19. Sequenced by immunoSEQ multiplex PCR; TCRdb stores in-frame clones only, minus some. Among around 60,000 clones listed, roughly 88% were seen once. Source material: peripheral blood. The receptors derive from a man between 65 and 79 years old with acute or convalescent COVID-19.

The J gene is TRBJ1-1, the V gene TRBV5-1; possible D gene TRBD1, 6 bases. The CDR3 extends over 13 amino acids. Germline values: CDR1 SGHRS, CDR2 YFSETQ. V was pared by 0 bases and J by 5 bases, with 8 bases between. The CDR3 reads CASSLGGGTEAFF. CDR3 DNA sequence: TGCGCCAGCAGCTTGGGAGGGGGTACTGAAGCTTTCTTT.

The CDR3 sequence: CATSEPGHLSTDTQYF. For the CDR3, the DNA is TGTGCCACCAGTGAACCCGGACACTTAAGCACAGATACGCAGTATTTT. This sequence joins TRBV24-1 and TRBJ2-3; tentative D call: TRBD1 (5 bases). The germline CDR1 and CDR2 sequences are KGHDR and SFDVKD. Trimming shortened V by 4 bases and J by 0 bases, and 13 bases separated the two germline ends. The CDR3 length is 16 residues.

The rearrangement joins TRBV7-2 to TRBJ1-1; D not resolved. The CDR3 contains 14 residues. Germline CDR1 is SGHTA and CDR2 is FQGNSA. V shed 0 bases and J shed 6 bases, with 11 bases lying between them. The CDR3 is CASSLAPPYSEAFF. In DNA, the CDR3 is TGTGCCAGCAGCTTAGCCCCCCCCTACTCTGAAGCTTTCTTT.

This chain joins TRBV19 and TRBJ1-2, with D possibly being TRBD1 (5 bases). V was clipped by 7 bases and J by 5 bases, with 14 bases between them. In germline, CDR1 is LNHDA, CDR2 SQIVND (reference sequence). CDR3 length: 13 amino acids. CDR3 bases: TGTGCCAGTAACTCGGGGGGAGCTTATGGCTACACCTTC. This translates into CASNSGGAYGYTF. The complete variable domain, with remaining parts taken from reference TRBV19 and TRBJ1-2, reads DGGITQSPKYLFRKEGQNVTLSCEQNLNHDAMYWYRQDPGQGLRLIYYSQIVNDFQKGDIAEGYSVSREKKESFPLTVTSAQKNPTAFYLCASNSGGAYGYTFGSGTRLTVV.

The chain couples TRBV25-1 to TRBJ1-4; D is unresolved. From germline, CDR1 is MGHDK and CDR2 SYGVNS. Trimming left V 2 bases short and J 0 bases short, with 13 bases between. This CDR3 has 17 residues. The CDR3 nucleotides read TGTGCCAGCAGTGAAAGAGCCCACAGAGCAACTAATGAAAAACTGTTTTTT. It translates to CASSERAHRATNEKLFF. The full variable domain, completed using reference TRBV25-1 and TRBJ1-4, is EADIYQTPRYLVIGTGKKITLECSQTMGHDKMYWYQQDPGMELHLIHYSYGVNSTEKGDLSSESTVSRIRTEHFPLTLESARPSHTSQYLCASSERAHRATNEKLFFGSGTQLSVL.

This clone came up once. The genes are TRBV11-2 and TRBJ2-7; tentative D call: TRBD1 (5 bases). The CDR3 spans 15 residues. Trimming took 2 bases from V and 1 from J, leaving 12 bases between them. The V gene's germline CDR1 is SGHAT and CDR2 FQNNGV. The CDR3 spells CASSLNIQGSYEQYF. CDR3 sequence (DNA): TGTGCCAGCAGCTTAAATATCCAGGGTTCCTACGAGCAGTACTTC.

The chain recombines TRBV28 with TRBJ1-6; D may be TRBD1 (5 bases). The CDR3 spans 16 residues. Germline lookup yields CDR1 MDHEN and CDR2 SYDVKM. The V and J ends lost 7 bases and 6 bases respectively, with 19 bases between them. The CDR3 DNA reads TGTGCCAGCACTCCCGCCGGCAGGGTGGCTAATTCACCCCTCCACTTT. Protein product: CASTPAGRVANSPLHF.

The genes are TRBV5-1 and TRBJ2-7; 7 bases fit TRBD1. The CDR3 runs to 14 residues. The J segment lost 4 bases and the V segment lost 0 bases, leaving 4 bases of the junction unmatched. Per germline, CDR1 SGHRS and CDR2 YFSETQ. Here the CDR3 DNA reads TGCGCCAGCAGCTTGGGGACAGGTGGGTACGAGCAGTACTTC. Translating it yields CASSLGTGGYEQYF.

The chain employs TRBV7-6 and TRBJ1-1, with no clear D. Germline lookup yields CDR1 SGHVS and CDR2 FNYEAQ. The CDR3 totals 16 residues. Trimming took off 0 bases at V and 1 base at J, with 12 bases between the two ends. CDR3 nucleotides: TGTGCCAGCAGCTTAGCGTTCTCAAGTAGGAACACTGAAGCTTTCTTT. It is translated as CASSLAFSSRNTEAFF.

This rearrangement joins TRBV4-1 to TRBJ1-6; 10 bases line up with TRBD1. CDR1 is MGHRA, CDR2 YSYEKL, per germline. This CDR3 contains 14 residues. V gave up 5 bases and J gave up 8 bases; unmatched junction bases: 3. CDR3 amino acids: CASSAGQGDSPLHF. The CDR3 DNA reads TGCGCCAGCAGCGCCGGACAGGGGGATTCACCCCTCCACTTT.

V usage is TRBV5-6 and J usage is TRBJ1-2; 8 nucleotides match TRBD1. Germline trimming cut 0 bases from V and 3 bases from J; bases unmatched to any gene: 4. The CDR3 sequence is 15 residues long. Germline V CDR1 and CDR2: SGHDT, YYEEEE. The chain's CDR3 is CASSLGPGGDYGYTF. In nucleotides, the CDR3 is TGTGCCAGCAGCTTGGGTCCAGGGGGCGACTATGGCTACACCTTC.

The genes are TRBV7-3 and TRBJ2-3; 8 bases align to TRBD2. V dropped 7 bases and J dropped 1; count of bases not matched to a gene: 7. The CDR3 length is 15 residues. CDR1 and CDR2 (germline): SGHTA, FQGTGA. The CDR3 DNA reads TGTGCCAGCACCCTGGGGCGGGGGGGCACAGATACGCAGTATTTT. This translates into CASTLGRGGTDTQYF.

The rearrangement joins TRBV18 to TRBJ1-6, with D possibly matching TRBD1 (6 bases). This CDR3 comprises 15 residues. V lost 4 bases to trimming and J lost 3 bases, with 10 bases between them. Germline V gene data show CDR1 as KGHSH and CDR2 as LQKENI. The CDR3 region is CASSREQGYNSPLHF. In DNA, the CDR3 is TGTGCCAGCTCACGCGAACAGGGCTATAATTCACCCCTCCACTTT.

The chain uses TRBV30 and TRBJ1-5, with TRBD1 as a possible D gene (6 bases). CDR1 and CDR2 from the germline V gene are GTSNPN and SVGIG (reference sequence). The CDR3 consists of 13 residues. Trimming pared 1 base from V and 4 bases from J, leaving 8 bases between. This chain's CDR3 is CAWSGGRNQPQHF. Here the CDR3 DNA reads TGTGCCTGGAGTGGGGGGCGTAATCAGCCCCAGCATTTT.

The chain combines TRBV14 with TRBJ1-3; D is unresolved. The V gene's germline CDR1 is SGHDN and CDR2 FVKESK. V shed 0 bases and J shed 0 bases, with 18 bases lying between them. The CDR3 runs 19 residues. The CDR3, as DNA: TGTGCCAGCAGCCAAGATAACAGAGATTGGCCGAGCTCTGGAAACACCATATATTTT. This codes for CASSQDNRDWPSSGNTIYF. Looking up the rest from reference TRBV14 and TRBJ1-3 gives the full variable domain: EAGVTQFPSHSVIEKGQTVTLRCDPISGHDNLYWYRRVMGKEIKFLLHFVKESKQDESGMPNNRFLAERTGGTYSTLKVQPAELEDSGVYFCASSQDNRDWPSSGNTIYFGEGSWLTVV.

The V and J genes are TRBV7-2 and TRBJ2-2; 9 nucleotides line up with TRBD1. Germline CDR1 SGHTA, CDR2 FQGNSA. After removal of 1 base from V and 4 bases from J, the junction contained 7 bases not matched to a gene. The CDR3 extends over 17 amino acids. CDR3 DNA sequence: TGTGCCAGCAGCTTAGTGGCACAGGGGGCAGGCACCGGGGAGCTGTTTTTT. This translates into CASSLVAQGAGTGELFF.

V and J are TRBV18 and TRBJ1-6; D is undetermined. Trimming took off 6 bases at V and 8 bases at J, with 17 bases between the two ends. The CDR3 is made up of 15 amino acids. The germline gives CDR1 KGHSH, CDR2 LQKENI. CDR3 in DNA: TGTGCCAGCTCCCAGAGCAGCGGCCGTTATTCACCCCTCCACTTT. Translated, it gives CASSQSSGRYSPLHF.

The V call is TRBV4-1, the J call TRBJ1-3; D perhaps matches TRBD1 (5 bases). Trimming took off 1 base at V and 1 base at J, with 11 bases between the two ends. The CDR3 totals 16 residues. Looked up from germline, CDR1 is MGHRA and CDR2 is YSYEKL. CDR3 sequence reads: CASSQGGHGSGNTIYF. CDR3 in DNA: TGCGCCAGCAGCCAAGGGGGCCATGGATCTGGAAACACCATATATTTT.

The J gene is TRBJ1-4, the V gene TRBV6-5; D is undetermined. CDR3 length: 15 residues. With 6 bases removed from V and 5 bases from J, the gap between germline ends came to 16 bases. CDR1 and CDR2 from the germline V gene are MNHEY and SVGAGI. The CDR3 spells CASSRLAAKNEKLFF. CDR3 DNA sequence: TGTGCCAGCAGCCGACTAGCGGCCAAGAATGAAAAACTGTTTTTT.